A selection of T cell receptor beta chains follows, all from one sample in a study of T cells after yellow fever vaccination. TCRdb re-derived calls from the 5' RACE reads in MiXCR, one entry per CDR3 protein. Of around 250,000 distinct CDR3 sequences listed, about 7.1% are singletons. The source was CD4+ T cells sorted from PBMCs, collected 15 days after the yellow fever booster vaccination. The receptor source for this set is a young man who received the YFV17D yellow fever vaccine. CDR3s include the opening cysteine and the closing phenylalanine or tryptophan. The D gene is left open where the match is weak. The size field is filled for only some rows; it gives once, few, many or a size class.

j_call	cdr3_length	clone_size	d_call	v_call	cdr3_aa	cdr3_nt
TRBJ2-7	13	few	-	TRBV7-8	CASSSRGGYEQYF	TGTGCCAGCAGCTCAAGGGGTGGCTACGAGCAGTACTTC
TRBJ1-5	15	few	TRBD1	TRBV12-3/TRBV12-4	CASSLRDRGNQPQHF	TGTGCCAGCAGTTTAAGGGACAGGGGGAATCAGCCCCAGCATTTT
TRBJ2-1	14	-	TRBD2	TRBV20-1	CCARGLASYNEQFF	TGCTGTGCTAGAGGACTAGCCTCCTACAATGAGCAGTTCTTC
TRBJ2-1	16	few	-	TRBV25-1	CASSEGRAARDNEQFF	TGTGCCAGCAGTGAGGGTAGGGCAGCAAGAGACAATGAGCAGTTCTTC
TRBJ1-2	12	many	-	TRBV12-3/TRBV12-4	CASTPGRGGYTF	TGTGCCAGCACCCCGGGACGTGGTGGCTACACCTTC
TRBJ1-1	12	-	-	TRBV11-2	CASSLEYTEAFF	TGTGCCAGCAGCTTAGAGTACACTGAAGCTTTCTTT
TRBJ1-1	13	-	-	TRBV15	CATSRGQGIEAFF	TGTGCCACCAGCAGAGGGCAGGGAATTGAAGCTTTCTTT
TRBJ1-1	16	-	-	TRBV19	CATRRGEVGENTEAFF	TGTGCCACCAGGAGGGGGGAGGTCGGGGAGAACACTGAAGCTTTCTTT
TRBJ1-2	14	few	-	TRBV12-5	CASGLVNRPYGYTF	TGTGCTAGTGGTTTGGTAAACCGACCCTATGGCTACACCTTC
TRBJ2-3	17	few	TRBD2	TRBV4-3	CASSQAGLAALTDTQYF	TGCGCCAGCAGCCAAGCAGGACTAGCGGCCCTCACAGATACGCAGTATTTT
TRBJ2-5	14	-	-	TRBV6-1	CAAISQGFQETQYF	TGTGCCGCCATAAGCCAGGGGTTCCAAGAGACCCAGTACTTC
TRBJ2-1	14	few	TRBD1	TRBV7-2	CASRGTGVYNEQFF	TGTGCCAGCAGGGGGACAGGGGTGTACAATGAGCAGTTCTTC
TRBJ1-1	13	-	-	TRBV6-1	CASRTTVNTEAFF	TGTGCCAGCAGGACGACAGTGAACACTGAAGCTTTCTTT
TRBJ2-2	14	few	-	TRBV28	CASRSAMGAGELFF	TGTGCCAGCCGTAGCGCAATGGGTGCGGGGGAGCTGTTTTTT
TRBJ2-7	16	-	TRBD1	TRBV5-1	CASSLVMGTGGYEQYF	TGCGCCAGCAGCTTGGTCATGGGGACAGGGGGCTACGAGCAGTACTTC
TRBJ2-1	14	few	-	TRBV6-1	CASSQTSSYNEQFF	TGTGCCAGCAGTCAAACGAGCTCCTACAATGAGCAGTTCTTC
TRBJ2-1	13	-	-	TRBV6-5	CASSYGGAGGQFF	TGTGCCAGCAGTTACGGAGGGGCTGGGGGGCAGTTCTTC
TRBJ1-2	13	few	-	TRBV6-2/TRBV6-3	CATSDGAGYGYTF	TGTGCCACATCAGACGGGGCCGGCTATGGCTACACCTTC
TRBJ2-1	12	few	-	TRBV4-1	CASGRARSEQFF	TGCGCCAGCGGCCGAGCACGAAGTGAGCAGTTCTTC
TRBJ2-5	14	-	-	TRBV7-9	CASSLRQLQETQYF	TGTGCCAGCAGCTTAAGACAGCTACAAGAGACCCAGTACTTC
TRBJ2-2	16	few	TRBD2	TRBV5-1	CASSVTGGRNTGELFF	TGCGCCAGCAGCGTTACGGGAGGCCGGAACACCGGGGAGCTGTTTTTT
TRBJ1-2	13	-	-	TRBV20-1	CSATRDTNYGYTF	TGCAGTGCTACCCGGGACACGAACTATGGCTACACCTTC
TRBJ2-7	13	-	-	TRBV24-1	CATSDDLTYEQYF	TGTGCCACCAGTGATGACCTAACCTACGAGCAGTACTTC
TRBJ2-7	13	-	-	TRBV7-2	CASSSQGTGEQYF	TGTGCCAGCAGCTCACAGGGAACCGGCGAGCAGTACTTC
TRBJ2-5	13	many	-	TRBV20-1	CSANWNIGETQYF	TGCAGTGCTAATTGGAATATAGGAGAGACCCAGTACTTC
TRBJ2-7	13	many	TRBD1	TRBV6-5	CASSRDRVYEQYF	TGTGCCAGCAGCCGGGACAGGGTTTACGAGCAGTACTTC
TRBJ1-2	13	many	-	TRBV11-2	CASSADRDGFSTF	TGTGCCAGCAGCGCGGACCGGGACGGGTTCTCCACCTTC
TRBJ2-3	14	many	-	TRBV11-2	CASSKGLLTDTQYF	TGTGCCAGCAGCAAGGGACTCCTCACAGATACGCAGTATTTT
TRBJ2-1	12	many	-	TRBV3-1	CASSLTRLEQFF	TGTGCCAGCAGCCTTACTAGGCTTGAGCAGTTCTTC
TRBJ2-1	17	many	TRBD2	TRBV5-1	CASSPAASGVTYNEQFF	TGCGCCAGCAGCCCGGCGGCTAGCGGGGTTACTTACAATGAGCAGTTCTTC
TRBJ2-2	11	few	-	TRBV30	CAWIWGGELFF	TGTGCCTGGATTTGGGGCGGGGAGCTGTTTTTT
TRBJ1-1	13	few	TRBD1	TRBV6-1	CASSLIQGAEAFF	TGTGCCAGCAGTCTGATTCAGGGGGCTGAAGCTTTCTTT
TRBJ2-3	15	-	TRBD1	TRBV30	CAWSFRGPAENTQYF	TGTGCCTGGAGTTTCAGGGGGCCAGCGGAGAATACGCAGTATTTT
TRBJ1-1	15	many	-	TRBV18	CASSIQGGIDTEAFF	TGTGCCAGCTCAATTCAAGGGGGTATCGACACTGAAGCTTTCTTT
TRBJ2-1	16	once	-	TRBV7-9	CASNIAAISSYNEQFF	TGTGCCAGCAACATAGCGGCAATTAGCTCCTACAATGAGCAGTTCTTC
TRBJ1-2	16	-	-	TRBV4-2	CASSQHGTGDKYGYTF	TGTGCCAGCAGCCAGCATGGGACCGGCGATAAGTATGGCTACACCTTC
TRBJ2-2	13	many	-	TRBV6-2/TRBV6-3	CASSLFGSGELFF	TGTGCCAGCAGTTTGTTTGGCTCGGGGGAGCTGTTTTTT
TRBJ2-3	13	many	-	TRBV7-2	CASSLFNRDTQYF	TGTGCCAGCAGCTTATTTAACAGAGATACGCAGTATTTT
TRBJ1-6	12	-	-	TRBV6-2/TRBV6-3	CASSLGVTPLHF	TGTGCCAGCAGTTTAGGAGTGACACCCCTCCACTTT
TRBJ2-1	16	-	-	TRBV7-9	CASCTGVTSSYNEQFF	TGTGCCAGCTGCACCGGGGTTACGAGCTCCTACAATGAGCAGTTCTTC
TRBJ1-2	14	few	TRBD1	TRBV20-1	CSADGQGGSYGYTF	TGCAGTGCAGATGGACAGGGGGGGAGCTATGGCTACACCTTC
TRBJ2-5	14	few	-	TRBV7-2	CASSFGGMEETQYF	TGTGCCAGCAGCTTTGGTGGGATGGAAGAGACCCAGTACTTC
TRBJ2-5	14	-	TRBD1	TRBV7-2	CASSLSGTEETQYF	TGTGCCAGCAGCTTATCCGGGACAGAAGAGACCCAGTACTTC
TRBJ2-1	18	many	TRBD2	TRBV3-1	CASSGLAGDPGLHNEQFF	TGTGCCAGCAGCGGGCTAGCGGGAGACCCAGGTCTTCACAATGAGCAGTTCTTC
TRBJ2-2	16	-	TRBD1	TRBV5-4	CASSSGTGLATGELFF	TGTGCCAGCAGCTCCGGGACAGGGTTAGCGACCGGGGAGCTGTTTTTT
TRBJ2-1	13	-	-	TRBV24-1	CATSFTGGNEQFF	TGTGCCACCAGTTTTACTGGGGGCAATGAGCAGTTCTTC
TRBJ2-2	22	-	TRBD2	TRBV4-2	CASSHATRVESSGRVRTGELFF	TGTGCCAGCAGCCACGCTACCAGGGTGGAGTCTAGCGGGAGGGTGCGGACCGGGGAGCTGTTTTTT
TRBJ2-7	14	few	-	TRBV23-1	CASSQSDRRNEQYF	TGCGCCAGCAGTCAATCTGACAGGAGAAACGAGCAGTACTTC
TRBJ2-7	12	many	-	TRBV5-1	CASRTDSYEQYF	TGCGCCAGCAGAACCGACAGCTACGAGCAGTACTTC
TRBJ2-7	16	-	TRBD2	TRBV20-1	CSARASPLAGFYEQYF	TGCAGTGCTAGAGCCTCTCCCCTAGCGGGGTTCTACGAGCAGTACTTC
TRBJ1-5	15	-	-	TRBV20-1	CSATGTPRRNQPQHF	TGCAGTGCTACCGGGACCCCGAGGCGCAATCAGCCCCAGCATTTT
TRBJ1-1	12	many	-	TRBV12-3/TRBV12-4	CASMEGKTEAFF	TGTGCCAGCATGGAGGGGAAGACTGAAGCTTTCTTT
TRBJ1-2	14	many	-	TRBV5-5	CASSLESANYGYTF	TGTGCCAGCAGCTTGGAAAGTGCTAACTATGGCTACACCTTC
TRBJ2-2	15	few	-	TRBV20-1	CCASRGPANTGELFF	TGCTGTGCTAGCAGGGGTCCGGCGAACACCGGGGAGCTGTTTTTT
TRBJ1-6	14	few	-	TRBV10-3	CAIRVREGSSPLHF	TGTGCCATCAGGGTCAGGGAGGGCAGTTCACCCCTCCACTTT
TRBJ2-2	21	few	-	TRBV23-1	CASSQSRSPLRSTGSIGELFF	TGCGCCAGCAGTCAATCGAGGTCGCCGTTACGTTCAACGGGGTCCATCGGGGAGCTGTTTTTT
TRBJ2-2	15	-	TRBD2	TRBV5-6	CASSLRDYFTGELFF	TGTGCCAGCAGCCTCCGGGACTATTTCACCGGGGAGCTGTTTTTT
TRBJ2-7	15	many	-	TRBV27	CASSLGGRGPYEQYF	TGTGCCAGCAGTTTAGGAGGGCGGGGGCCCTACGAGCAGTACTTC
TRBJ1-1	12	many	-	TRBV6-6	CASSYGSAEAFF	TGTGCCAGCAGTTACGGGAGCGCTGAAGCTTTCTTT